The text below deals with one T cell receptor beta chain. Antigen specificity is unknown. Method: immunoSEQ multiplex PCR; TCRdb's copy keeps in-frame clones and lacks some. This sample yields about 90,000 clones, of which about 88% are seen a single time; around 11% belongs to the top ten. This sample stems from a study of PD-1 blockade in classical Hodgkin lymphoma. The overall study: Patients in the cohort were put on intravenous nivolumab, 3 mg/kg every 2 weeks.

Between the trimmed V and J ends, which lost 2 bases and 2 bases, there was a span of 10 bases. Germline lookup yields CDR1 MDHEN and CDR2 SYDVKM. The CDR3 runs 14 residues. Every single patient, without exception, relapsed after autologous stem cell transplantation, and brentuximab vedotin exposure varied. Study-level points and caveats: In CD4+ cells, TCR diversity went up significantly by C4D1, but in CD8+ cells it did not. Any patient who commenced nivolumab under 1 year after ASCT was excluded.

The rearrangement uses TRBV28 and TRBJ2-7; D tentatively fits TRBD1 or TRBD2 (5 bases each). The sequence was collected from a human donor with classical Hodgkin lymphoma. The sequenced sample was peripheral blood mononuclear cells (PBMCs), obtained before the second cycle of nivolumab. The CDR3 spells CASSLGRGAYEQYF. CDR3 DNA sequence: TGTGCCAGCAGTTTAGGGAGAGGGGCCTACGAGCAGTACTTC.